This section outlines one TCR beta chain sequence together with its context. Its antigen is not known. This sample stems from a study of cytomegalovirus exposure and HLA in healthy donors. Overall study context: Researchers found that about four fifths of some 400 genotyped donors fell within the Caucasian-associated ancestry cluster.

The study, taken as a whole, reports: A highly shared variant cluster was judged a likely technical artifact. Solely CMV serostatus was available to characterize immune exposure. Researchers counted over 150 TCR beta chains as cytomegalovirus-associated.

The ends were cut back, 7 bases at V and 6 bases at J, with 17 bases in the middle. Germline loops: CDR1 WSHSY, CDR2 SAAADI. The CDR3 is 14 amino acids. PCR was performed using 60 Vbeta and 13 Jbeta primers. Clones were read by immunoSEQ multiplex PCR, and TCRdb kept only the in-frame ones, dropping some. The data contain some 45,000 clones, about 50% of them singletons. V is TRBV10-2 and J is TRBJ2-3, with D maybe TRBD2 (7 bases). Input material: PBMCs. This sequence was found in a human donor in good health. The DNA for the CDR3 is TGCGCCAGCACCCGTGGGGGGGCGGCGGATACGCAGTATTTT. Translating gives CASTRGGAADTQYF.